The 20 T cell receptor beta chains in this list originate from one sample, sequenced in a study of PD-1 blockade in classical Hodgkin lymphoma. Exposure to brentuximab vedotin varied, and each patient had relapsed following autologous stem cell transplantation. Clones were read by immunoSEQ multiplex PCR, and TCRdb kept only the in-frame ones, dropping some. The data contain tens of thousands of clones, 80% of them seen just once; the ten biggest clones take up around a sixth. The sequences come from peripheral blood mononuclear cells (PBMCs), collected before the second cycle of nivolumab. These receptors were collected from a human donor with classical Hodgkin lymphoma.

The chain uses TRBV12-5 and TRBJ2-4, with 9 bases that match TRBD1. This CDR3 has 15 amino acids. CDR1 and CDR2 from the germline V gene are LGHNT and FRNRAP. V trimming: 1 base; J trimming: 5 bases; junction bases outside the gene matches: 3. This CDR3 is CASGLGQGVENIQYF. In nucleotides, the CDR3 is TGTGCTAGTGGTTTGGGACAGGGGGTCGAAAACATTCAGTACTTC.

This chain connects TRBV5-1 to TRBJ2-7, with 7 nucleotides matching TRBD2. The ends lost 6 bases at V and 1 base at J; junction bases unmatched: 4. The CDR3 is made up of 13 amino acids. Germline CDR1 SGHRS, CDR2 YFSETQ. CDR3 bases: TGCGCCAGCATGGCTAGCGGTTCCTACGAGCAGTACTTC. Protein: CASMASGSYEQYF.

This chain uses TRBV2 with TRBJ2-2; D is unclear. V was shortened by 2 bases and J by 5 bases, with 0 bases between the two germline ends. The CDR3 runs 11 residues. The V gene's germline CDR1 is SNHLY and CDR2 FYNNEI. In DNA, the CDR3 is TGTGCCAGCAGTGAAACCGGGGAGCTGTTTTTT. Translation: CASSETGELFF.

The chain has TRBV7-9 and TRBJ1-1, with TRBD1 identical over 7 bases. The germline gives CDR1 SEHNR, CDR2 FQNEAQ (reference sequence). The CDR3 sequence is 16 residues long. The V and J ends lost 6 bases and 5 bases, in that order; junction bases with no gene match: 15. DNA of the CDR3: TGTGCCAGCAGTAATTCGAAACAGGGGAGGAATACTGAAGCTTTCTTT. This codes for CASSNSKQGRNTEAFF.

V gene TRBV6-5 combines with J gene TRBJ2-2; D remains ambiguous. Germline V gene data show CDR1 as MNHEY and CDR2 as SVGAGI. The CDR3 contains 11 residues. V was pared by 10 bases and J by 5 bases, with 8 bases between. The CDR3 spells CATRETGELFF. In nucleotides, the CDR3 is TGTGCCACTAGAGAAACCGGGGAGCTGTTTTTT.

The chain couples TRBV5-1 to TRBJ1-2; 11 bases are shared with TRBD1. Per germline, CDR1 SGHRS and CDR2 YFSETQ. V lost 2 bases, J lost 4 bases, and 4 bases stayed unmatched. This CDR3 is built from 15 residues. The CDR3 DNA reads TGCGCCAGCAGCTTTGCCGGACAGGGGGCCTATGGCTACACCTTC. It translates to CASSFAGQGAYGYTF. The entire variable domain, with the rest obtained from reference TRBV5-1 and TRBJ1-2, is as follows: KAGVTQTPRYLIKTRGQQVTLSCSPISGHRSVSWYQQTPGQGLQFLFEYFSETQRNKGNFPGRFSGRQFSNSRSEMNVSTLELGDSALYLCASSFAGQGAYGYTFGSGTRLTVV.

V and J are TRBV28 and TRBJ1-2; no firm D call. From germline, CDR1 is MDHEN and CDR2 SYDVKM. The ends were cut back, 3 bases at V and 3 bases at J, with 8 bases in the middle. The CDR3 consists of 13 residues. The CDR3 bases are TGTGCCAGCAGTTTCGAGGGCTACTATGGCTACACCTTC. The encoded protein is CASSFEGYYGYTF.

The chain has TRBV7-2 and TRBJ2-7; D is possibly TRBD2 (6 bases). The CDR3 has 14 residues. Looked up from germline, CDR1 is SGHTA and CDR2 is FQGNSA. The V gene lost 0 bases and the J gene lost 4 bases, with 10 bases spanning the gap. CDR3: CASSLAGGGYEQYF. The CDR3 bases are TGTGCCAGCAGCTTAGCGGGAGGTGGGTACGAGCAGTACTTC.

The genes are TRBV18 and TRBJ2-2, with 9 bases that match TRBD2. Unmatched junction bases numbered 10, after V lost 4 bases and J lost 1 base. Germline V gives CDR1 KGHSH, CDR2 LQKENI. The CDR3 covers 18 residues. The CDR3, as DNA: TGTGCCAGCTCACAGGAGTGGGGACTAGCCGGGAACACCGGGGAGCTGTTTTTT. Amino acid sequence: CASSQEWGLAGNTGELFF.

The V call is TRBV9, the J call TRBJ1-1, with TRBD1 matching over 8 bases. J was trimmed by 2 bases and V by 4 bases; bases with no gene match: 4. Germline V gives CDR1 SGDLS, CDR2 YYNGEE. The CDR3 length is 14 residues. As DNA, the CDR3 is TGTGCCAGCAGCCCGGACAGGGTTAACACTGAAGCTTTCTTT. Encoded protein: CASSPDRVNTEAFF.

V usage is TRBV5-1 and J usage is TRBJ1-1; 7 positions agree with TRBD1. This CDR3 contains 14 residues. Germline V gene lookup returns CDR1 SGHRS and CDR2 YFSETQ. Losses at the gene ends were 4 bases for V and 2 bases for J; bases not matched to a gene: 5. CDR3 sequence: CASSDGTENTEAFF. CDR3 DNA sequence: TGCGCCAGCAGCGACGGGACAGAAAACACTGAAGCTTTCTTT.

This chain joins TRBV14 and TRBJ2-1; 9 bases fit TRBD2. The CDR3 loop spans 19 amino acids. Germline CDR1 is SGHDN and CDR2 is FVKESK. The J segment lost 2 bases and the V segment lost 0 bases, leaving 11 bases of the junction unmatched. Here the CDR3 DNA reads TGTGCCAGCAGCCAAGATATTGCTAGCGGGACTACTACCTACAATGAGCAGTTCTTC. This translates into CASSQDIASGTTTYNEQFF.

The chain carries TRBV5-1 and TRBJ2-2; D is unresolved. With 4 bases removed from V and 2 bases from J, the gap between germline ends came to 15 bases. CDR1 is SGHRS, CDR2 YFSETQ, per germline. The CDR3 runs to 16 residues. This chain's CDR3 is CASSRTAGANTGELFF. The CDR3 DNA follows: TGCGCCAGCAGCAGGACGGCAGGCGCCAACACCGGGGAGCTGTTTTTT.

V gene TRBV7-9 combines with J gene TRBJ1-4; TRBD1 might be the D (5 bases). The CDR3 has 10 residues. The V and J ends lost 8 bases and 8 bases respectively, with 6 bases between them. Germline V gene data show CDR1 as SEHNR and CDR2 as FQNEAQ (reference sequence). CDR3 in DNA: TGTGCCAGCCAGGGAGAAAAACTGTTTTTT. Protein product: CASQGEKLFF.

This rearrangement joins TRBV6-6 to TRBJ1-1, with D possibly being TRBD1 (5 bases). This CDR3 spans 15 amino acids. Germline values: CDR1 MNHNY, CDR2 SVGAGI (reference sequence). Deletions cut 7 bases from V and 0 bases from J, with 15 bases between. CDR3 sequence: CASTAGRNMNTEAFF. CDR3 sequence (DNA): TGTGCCAGCACGGCGGGACGGAACATGAACACTGAAGCTTTCTTT.

The chain joins TRBV7-6 to TRBJ2-5; 8 nucleotides match TRBD1. The V gene end was trimmed by 5 bases and the J gene end by 5 bases; junction bases not matched to a gene: 4. The germline V gene encodes CDR1 SGHVS and CDR2 FNYEAQ. The CDR3 sequence is 13 residues long. CDR3 DNA sequence: TGTGCCAGCAGCGGACAGGGTCGGGAGACCCAGTACTTC. It specifies CASSGQGRETQYF. The entire variable domain, with the rest obtained from reference TRBV7-6 and TRBJ2-5, is as follows: GAGVSQSPRYKVTKRGQDVALRCDPISGHVSLYWYRQALGQGPEFLTYFNYEAQQDKSGLPNDRFSAERPEGSISTLTIQRTEQRDSAMYRCASSGQGRETQYFGPGTRLLVL.

The rearrangement joins TRBV6-1 to TRBJ1-2, with unresolved D. V lost 6 bases and J lost 5, with 7 bases in between. This CDR3 comprises 11 residues. Germline lookup yields CDR1 MNHNS and CDR2 SASEGT. Written as DNA, the CDR3 is TGTGCCAGCAGGAGAGGGTATGGCTACACCTTC. Protein sequence: CASRRGYGYTF.

This clone appeared once. The V gene is TRBV30, the J gene TRBJ2-6; unclear D gene. This CDR3 is 12 amino acids long. The V end was cut by 0 bases, the J end by 10 bases, with 7 bases between. Per germline, CDR1 GTSNPN and CDR2 SVGIG (reference sequence). Here the CDR3 reads CAWSVSQNVLTF. The CDR3 DNA is TGTGCCTGGAGTGTTTCACAGAACGTCCTGACTTTC.

The rearrangement uses TRBV18 and TRBJ1-1; D ambiguous. This CDR3 comprises 15 residues. Between the trimmed V and J ends, which lost 2 bases and 2 bases, there was a span of 12 bases. The germline CDR1 and CDR2 sequences are KGHSH and LQKENI. As DNA, the CDR3 is TGTGCCAGCTCACCATTTTCAGCGGGAAACACTGAAGCTTTCTTT. Protein product: CASSPFSAGNTEAFF.

In its sample, this clone was seen a few times. V is TRBV5-8 and J is TRBJ1-6, with 9 bases fitting TRBD1. The V gene's germline CDR1 is SGHTS and CDR2 YDEGEE. After removal of 9 bases from V and 6 bases from J, the junction contained 10 bases not matched to a gene. The CDR3 has 15 amino acids. CDR3 in amino acids: CANPQGAGGNSPLHF. The CDR3 region has the DNA TGTGCCAATCCACAGGGGGCGGGCGGTAATTCACCCCTCCACTTT.